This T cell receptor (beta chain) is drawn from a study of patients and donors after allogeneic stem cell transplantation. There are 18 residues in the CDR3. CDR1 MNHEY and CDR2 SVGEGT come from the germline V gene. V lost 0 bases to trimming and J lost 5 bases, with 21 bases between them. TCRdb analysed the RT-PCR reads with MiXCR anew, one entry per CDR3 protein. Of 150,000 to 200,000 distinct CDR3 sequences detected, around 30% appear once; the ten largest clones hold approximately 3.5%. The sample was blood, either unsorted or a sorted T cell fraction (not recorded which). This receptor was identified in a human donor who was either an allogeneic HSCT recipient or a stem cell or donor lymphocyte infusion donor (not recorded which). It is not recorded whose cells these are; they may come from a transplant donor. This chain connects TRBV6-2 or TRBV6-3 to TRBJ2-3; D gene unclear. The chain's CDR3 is CASSYSTIAQTAEDTQYF. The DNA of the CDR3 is TGTGCCAGCAGTTACTCAACCATCGCCCAGACCGCGGAAGATACGCAGTATTTT.